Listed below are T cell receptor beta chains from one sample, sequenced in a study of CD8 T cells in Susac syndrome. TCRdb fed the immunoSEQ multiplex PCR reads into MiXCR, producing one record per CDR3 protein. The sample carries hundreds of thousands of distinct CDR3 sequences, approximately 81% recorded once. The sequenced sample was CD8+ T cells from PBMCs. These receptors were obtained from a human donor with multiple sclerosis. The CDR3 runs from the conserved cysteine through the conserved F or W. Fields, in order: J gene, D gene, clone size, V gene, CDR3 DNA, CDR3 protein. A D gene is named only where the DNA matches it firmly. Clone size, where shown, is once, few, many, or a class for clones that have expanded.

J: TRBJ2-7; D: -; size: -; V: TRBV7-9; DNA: TGTGCCAGCAGCGCCCGACAGTACGAGCAGTACTTC; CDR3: CASSARQYEQYF
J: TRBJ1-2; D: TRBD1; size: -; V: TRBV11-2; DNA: TGTGCCAGCAGCTTAGAAACAGGGGGCGCGTATTATGGCTACACCTTC; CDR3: CASSLETGGAYYGYTF
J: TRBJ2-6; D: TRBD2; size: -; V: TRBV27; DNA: TGTGCCAGCAGTCACGGACTAGCGGGAATTGGGGCCAACGTCCTGACTTTC; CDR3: CASSHGLAGIGANVLTF
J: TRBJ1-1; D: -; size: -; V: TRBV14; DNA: TGTGCCAGCACCCCCGTTCCGGGGCTGAACACTGAAGCTTTCTTT; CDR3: CASTPVPGLNTEAFF
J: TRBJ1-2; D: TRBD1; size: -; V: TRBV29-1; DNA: TGCAGCATCGGACAGGGGTACTATGGCTACACCTTC; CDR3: CSIGQGYYGYTF
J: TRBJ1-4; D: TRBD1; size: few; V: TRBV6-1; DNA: TGTGCCAGCAGTGGGACAGGGGCGTTTGAAAAACTGTTTTTT; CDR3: CASSGTGAFEKLFF
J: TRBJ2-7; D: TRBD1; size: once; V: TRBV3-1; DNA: TGTGCCAGCAGCCACGGGACAGGGAAATACGAGCAGTACTTC; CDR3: CASSHGTGKYEQYF
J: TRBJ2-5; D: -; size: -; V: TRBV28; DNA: TGTGCCAGCAGTTTAGGAGACGTACAAGAGACCCAGTACTTC; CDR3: CASSLGDVQETQYF
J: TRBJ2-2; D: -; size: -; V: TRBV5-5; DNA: TGTGCCAGCAGCAGCCCAGACCAGCGCGGGAACACCGGGGAGCTGTTTTTT; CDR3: CASSSPDQRGNTGELFF
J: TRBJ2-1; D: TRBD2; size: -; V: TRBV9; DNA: TGTGCCAGCAGCCCCGAGGTGGGACTAGCGGGGAATGAGCAGTTCTTC; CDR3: CASSPEVGLAGNEQFF
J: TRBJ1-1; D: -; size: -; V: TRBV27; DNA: TGTGCCAGCAACCCCTCACAGGGTGACATGAACACTGAAGCTTTCTTT; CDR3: CASNPSQGDMNTEAFF
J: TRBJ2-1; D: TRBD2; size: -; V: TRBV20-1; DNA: TGCAGTGCTAGCGCTCCTAGCGGGAGGGCCGCCTACAATGAGCAGTTCTTC; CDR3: CSASAPSGRAAYNEQFF
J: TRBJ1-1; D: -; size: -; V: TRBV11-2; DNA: TGTGCCAGCAGCTTATGGGGGGCTGTCGTTGAAGCTTTCTTT; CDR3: CASSLWGAVVEAFF
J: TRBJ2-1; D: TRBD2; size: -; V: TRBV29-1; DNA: TGCAGCGTTGAGGGACTAGCCATCGGAATCAGCTCCTACAATGAGCAGTTCTTC; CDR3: CSVEGLAIGISSYNEQFF
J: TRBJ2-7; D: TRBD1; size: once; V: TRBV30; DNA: TGTGCCTGGAAACCGGGACAGGGGCGCGTCGAGCAGTACTTC; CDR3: CAWKPGQGRVEQYF
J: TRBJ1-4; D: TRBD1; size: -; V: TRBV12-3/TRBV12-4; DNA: TGTGCCAGCAGTTCGGGACAGGGGGGTGAAAAACTGTTTTTT; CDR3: CASSSGQGGEKLFF
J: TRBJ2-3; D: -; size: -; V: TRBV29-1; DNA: TGCAGCGTTGTCGGCTCTGGCACAGATACGCAGTATTTT; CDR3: CSVVGSGTDTQYF
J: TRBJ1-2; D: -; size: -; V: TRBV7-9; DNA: TGTGCCAGCAGCTTAGACACCTGGGACCAAGAACGCGGCTACACCTTC; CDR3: CASSLDTWDQERGYTF
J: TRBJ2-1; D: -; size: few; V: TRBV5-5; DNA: TGTGCCAGCAGCTATGGCGATCGGCAGTTCTTC; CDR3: CASSYGDRQFF
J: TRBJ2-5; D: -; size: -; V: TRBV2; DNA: TGTGCCAGCAGTGGTGGTACCCAGTACTTC; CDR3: CASSGGTQYF
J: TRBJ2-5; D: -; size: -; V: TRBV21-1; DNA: TGTGCCAGCAGCCCCCCCGCCAGCGGATGGTCCCAAGAGACCCAGTACTTC; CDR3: CASSPPASGWSQETQYF
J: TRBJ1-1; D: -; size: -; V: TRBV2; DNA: TGTGCCAGCACCCCGGGAGTAAACACTGAAGCTTTCTTT; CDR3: CASTPGVNTEAFF
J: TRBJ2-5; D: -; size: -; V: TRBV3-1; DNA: TGTGCCAGCAGCCAAGAAAACAGTGAGAGGTTTGATACAGTCTACTACCAAGAGACCCAGTACTTC; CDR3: CASSQENSERFDTVYYQETQYF
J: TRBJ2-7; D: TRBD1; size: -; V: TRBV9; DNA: TGTGCCAGCAGCGGAAGACAGGGGGCCTACGAGCAGTACTTC; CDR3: CASSGRQGAYEQYF
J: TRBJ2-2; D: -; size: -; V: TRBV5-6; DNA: TGTGCCAGCAGCTTAGAACCCAGAGCAACCGGGGAGCTGTTTTTT; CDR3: CASSLEPRATGELFF